The 14 T cell receptor beta chains presented below share a single source sample, sequenced in a study of Ad26.COV2.S vaccination and SARS-CoV-2 variants. Some clones are missing from TCRdb's copy, which holds only in-frame ones; the method was immunoSEQ multiplex PCR. The sample yields around 350,000 clones, approximately 81% seen once. Treatment indicated: about 20 received Ad26.COV2.S at low or high dose, single or two shots; 5 received placebo; per-sample allocation not given. On day 63 after the first injection, vaccine and placebo recipients gave samples. The sample was peripheral blood, taken in a trial of Ad26.COV2.S vaccine versus placebo. The receptors here all came from a person aged 18-60 years who received the Ad26.COV2.S COVID-19 vaccine or a placebo.

V and J are TRBV9 and TRBJ2-4; D may be TRBD1 or TRBD2 (5 bases each). With 3 bases removed from V and 5 bases from J, the gap between germline ends came to 9 bases. This CDR3 spans 13 amino acids. Germline V gene data show CDR1 as SGDLS and CDR2 as YYNGEE. Here the CDR3 DNA reads TGTGCCAGCAGCGCCGGGACCGAAAACATTCAGTACTTC. Encoded protein: CASSAGTENIQYF.

The chain has TRBV3-1 (or the pseudogene TRBV3-2) and TRBJ2-3; 8 bases match TRBD2. This CDR3 is built from 16 residues. V was pared by 7 bases and J by 5 bases, with 14 bases of the junction left unmatched. Germline CDR1 and CDR2: LGHDT and YNNKEL (reference sequence). CDR3 amino acids: CASTSKRSGGRDTQYF. The CDR3 DNA follows: TGTGCCAGCACCTCAAAGCGGAGCGGGGGACGAGATACGCAGTATTTT.

The J gene is TRBJ2-5, the V gene TRBV14, with D uncertain. Germline loops: CDR1 SGHDN, CDR2 FVKESK. With 0 bases removed from V and 4 bases from J, the gap between germline ends came to 15 bases. The CDR3 loop spans 16 amino acids. CDR3 in amino acids: CASSQEGQRLRETQYF. CDR3 coding DNA: TGTGCCAGCAGCCAAGAAGGCCAGCGTCTACGAGAGACCCAGTACTTC. The whole variable domain, remainder taken from reference TRBV14 and TRBJ2-5, is EAGVTQFPSHSVIEKGQTVTLRCDPISGHDNLYWYRRVMGKEIKFLLHFVKESKQDESGMPNNRFLAERTGGTYSTLKVQPAELEDSGVYFCASSQEGQRLRETQYFGPGTRLLVL.

The CDR3 protein is CASRSRLAGERYNEQFF. DNA of the CDR3: TGTGCCAGCAGGTCCAGACTAGCGGGAGAACGTTACAATGAGCAGTTCTTC. The J gene is TRBJ2-1, the V gene TRBV7-9, with 12 positions matching TRBD2. Germline CDR1 is SEHNR and CDR2 is FQNEAQ (reference sequence). This CDR3 region has 17 residues. Trimming took 6 bases from V and 4 from J; bases not matched to a gene: 10.

This chain connects TRBV6-5 to TRBJ1-6, with D possibly matching TRBD1 (5 bases). Germline V lookup: CDR1 MNHEY, CDR2 SVGAGI. Deletions cut 2 bases from V and 3 bases from J, with 8 bases between. The CDR3 runs to 15 residues. This chain's CDR3 is CASSYQGLYNSPLHF. CDR3 bases: TGTGCCAGCAGTTACCAGGGTCTCTATAATTCACCCCTCCACTTT.

V usage is TRBV12-3 or TRBV12-4 and J usage is TRBJ2-7; D unclear. V lost 5 bases, J lost 3 bases, and 11 bases lay in between. CDR3 length: 13 residues. The CDR3 loop is CASSLDLDYEQYF. CDR3 coding DNA: TGTGCCAGCAGTCTCGACCTTGACTACGAGCAGTACTTC.

This clone appeared a single time. V usage is TRBV3-1 (or the pseudogene TRBV3-2) and J usage is TRBJ2-7; 8 nucleotides agree with TRBD1. Per germline, CDR1 LGHDT and CDR2 YNNKEL (reference sequence). The CDR3 is 14 amino acids. The junction had 8 bases not matched to a gene; V was cut back by 5 bases and J by 5 bases. CDR3 sequence reads: CASSRRTGYHEQYF. As DNA, the CDR3 is TGTGCCAGCAGCAGACGGACAGGGTACCACGAGCAGTACTTC.

J is TRBJ1-6 and V is TRBV4-1; 8 bases map to TRBD1. Per the germline V gene, CDR1 is MGHRA and CDR2 is YSYEKL. The length of the CDR3 is 18 residues. The V segment lost 0 bases and the J segment 6 bases; nucleotides outside the gene matches: 10. This CDR3 reads CASSQDSTGQVSNSPLHF. CDR3 nucleotide sequence: TGCGCCAGCAGCCAAGATTCGACGGGACAGGTGTCTAATTCACCCCTCCACTTT.

A remark on this clone: The sample contains more than one DNA sequence encoding this CDR3. The rearrangement joins TRBV7-9 to TRBJ2-7; tentatively, D is TRBD2 (5 bases). With 5 bases removed from V and 2 bases from J, the gap between germline ends came to 7 bases. Germline V gives CDR1 SEHNR, CDR2 FQNEAQ (reference sequence). The CDR3 sequence is 12 residues long. CDR3 amino acids: CASSLGAYEQYF. The CDR3 DNA reads TGTGCCAGCAGCCTCGGGGCCTACGAGCAGTACTTC.

The V and J genes are TRBV5-1 and TRBJ2-1; the match to TRBD2 covers 12 bases. This CDR3 has 17 amino acids. Germline loops: CDR1 SGHRS, CDR2 YFSETQ. V dropped 3 bases and J dropped 8; count of bases not matched to a gene: 12. The CDR3 DNA reads TGCGCCAGCAGCTCCGGGGCTAGCGGGAGGGGGTTCGATGAGCAGTTCTTC. It is translated as CASSSGASGRGFDEQFF.

V gene TRBV7-9 combines with J gene TRBJ1-2, with D tentatively TRBD1 (5 bases). V shed 1 base and J shed 4 bases, with 10 bases lying between them. Germline lookup yields CDR1 SEHNR and CDR2 FQNEAQ (reference sequence). The CDR3 is 14 amino acids. CDR3 DNA: TGTGCCAGCAGCTTAGGAGGGGCCCTCTATGGCTACACCTTC. Its protein is CASSLGGALYGYTF.

V usage is TRBV19 and J usage is TRBJ2-3; 9 bases match TRBD1. The length of the CDR3 is 16 residues. The V gene's germline CDR1 is LNHDA and CDR2 SQIVND (reference sequence). With V trimmed by 1 base and J by 4 bases, 6 bases remained unmatched. The chain's CDR3 is CASSIGGTGKADTQYF. CDR3 sequence (DNA): TGTGCCAGTAGTATAGGGGGGACAGGGAAGGCAGATACGCAGTATTTT.

The chain is built from TRBV6-5 and TRBJ1-2; possibly TRBD1 for D (5 bases). Germline assignment: CDR1 MNHEY and CDR2 SVGAGI. V lost 0 bases and J lost 4, with 12 bases in between. The CDR3 totals 15 residues. CDR3 sequence (DNA): TGTGCCAGCAGTTACTCGGGGCGGGACGGCTATGGCTACACCTTC. It specifies CASSYSGRDGYGYTF.

The chain has TRBV2 and TRBJ2-5; 11 bases match TRBD2. The germline V gene has CDR1 SNHLY and CDR2 FYNNEI. This CDR3 contains 16 residues. V lost 1 base to trimming and J lost 4 bases; unmatched junction nucleotides: 5. CDR3 in amino acids: CASSEVSGGARETQYF. Here the CDR3 DNA reads TGTGCCAGCAGTGAAGTTAGCGGGGGGGCCCGAGAGACCCAGTACTTC.